The clone carrying this T cell receptor (beta chain) turned up a few times. The antigen is not known. V dropped 0 bases and J dropped 8 bases, with 14 bases sitting between them. Germline-derived CDR1 and CDR2 are LGHNA and YNFKEQ. This CDR3 comprises 16 residues. Quantitative 5'-RACE with molecular barcodes produced the TCR beta libraries. A single record per CDR3 protein comes from TCRdb applying MiXCR to the 5' RACE reads. The sample records about 250,000 distinct CDR3 sequences, roughly 32% being singletons. The entry originates in a study of CD8 T cells in ankylosing spondylitis. Findings of the study overall: Enrichment of disease-linked clones was reportedly significant in matched ankylosing spondylitis synovial fluid. Past studies reported some motif variants in reactive arthritis synovial fluid and blood. Roughly eight highly homologous variants made up a TCR beta motif that seemed to typify ankylosing spondylitis blood.

The clonotype comes from a male donor with ankylosing spondylitis or in good health (not recorded which). Sequenced sample: blood, either unsorted or a sorted T cell fraction (not recorded which). This rearrangement joins TRBV4-2 to TRBJ1-6; D is unclear. DNA for the CDR3: TGTGCCAGCAGCCAAGAATGGACGCTTTCCTATTCACCCCTCCACTTT. Translating gives CASSQEWTLSYSPLHF.